The next 24 T cell receptor beta chains were all read from a single sample in a study of blood T cell repertoires in COVID-19. Assay used: immunoSEQ multiplex PCR; TCRdb lists only in-frame clones, some missing. Here the sample spans 310,000 or so clones, more than 80% being singletons. The specimen sequenced was PBMCs or T cells enriched from blood (not recorded which). The source is a woman aged 30 to 39 who had recovered from COVID-19.

V is TRBV7-9 and J is TRBJ2-1; D perhaps matches TRBD2 (7 bases). There are 16 residues in the CDR3. Between the trimmed V and J ends, which lost 4 bases and 7 bases, there was a span of 20 bases. Germline-derived CDR1 and CDR2 are SEHNR and FQNEAQ (reference sequence). CDR3 in DNA: TGTGCCAGCAGCTCCTCCGGGGGCGGGAGTACGAATGAGCAGTTCTTC. This codes for CASSSSGGGSTNEQFF.

In DNA, the CDR3 is TGCGCCAGCAGCTTAGCTCAGGGAGGATGGGAGACCCAGTACTTC. Its translation: CASSLAQGGWETQYF. This chain connects TRBV5-1 to TRBJ2-5, with a possible D match to TRBD2 (6 bases). CDR3 size: 15 residues. V was trimmed by 2 bases and J by 5 bases, leaving 16 bases between them. Per germline, CDR1 SGHRS and CDR2 YFSETQ. Combining the CDR3 with reference TRBV5-1 and TRBJ2-5 gives the whole variable domain KAGVTQTPRYLIKTRGQQVTLSCSPISGHRSVSWYQQTPGQGLQFLFEYFSETQRNKGNFPGRFSGRQFSNSRSEMNVSTLELGDSALYLCASSLAQGGWETQYFGPGTRLLVL.

The V and J genes are TRBV6-5 and TRBJ1-2, with D tentatively TRBD1 (6 bases). Germline V gene data show CDR1 as MNHEY and CDR2 as SVGAGI. The CDR3 consists of 12 residues. Trimming stripped 2 bases from V and 7 bases from J, with 8 bases between. CDR3 coding DNA: TGTGCCAGCAGTTACGGGGGCTTTGGCTACACCTTC. This codes for CASSYGGFGYTF.

Regarding this clone: Other DNA sequences of this sample code for an identical CDR3. The chain couples TRBV7-3 to TRBJ2-1; 10 bases map to TRBD2. Germline CDR1 SGHTA, CDR2 FQGTGA. This CDR3 is built from 13 residues. The ends lost 9 bases at V and 4 bases at J; junction bases unmatched: 3. CDR3 region: CASSSGSYNEQFF. In DNA, the CDR3 is TGTGCCAGTTCTAGCGGGAGTTACAATGAGCAGTTCTTC.

This rearrangement joins TRBV5-1 to TRBJ1-5, with a weak D call TRBD1 (5 bases). CDR3 length equals 16 residues. The germline CDR1 and CDR2 sequences are SGHRS and YFSETQ. The V gene lost 4 bases and the J gene lost 7 bases, with 21 bases spanning the gap. The CDR3: CASSPGVAGDGQPQHF. CDR3 nucleotides: TGCGCCAGCAGCCCTGGAGTAGCGGGGGATGGACAGCCCCAGCATTTT.

V and J are TRBV6-5 and TRBJ2-5; TRBD2 matches at 8 bases. The CDR3 has 13 amino acids. The junction had 6 bases not matched to a gene; V was cut back by 7 bases and J by 5 bases. From germline, CDR1 is MNHEY and CDR2 SVGAGI. This CDR3 is CASKRGLLETQYF. CDR3 in DNA: TGTGCCAGCAAGCGGGGGCTGTTGGAGACCCAGTACTTC.

The V call is TRBV28, the J call TRBJ2-1; the match to TRBD2 covers 15 bases. The CDR3 totals 15 residues. V shed 4 bases, J shed 7 bases, and the junction held 2 bases outside the gene matches. Per germline, CDR1 MDHEN and CDR2 SYDVKM. The CDR3 loop is CASSSGLAGGNEQFF. CDR3 nucleotides: TGTGCCAGCAGTTCGGGACTAGCGGGAGGTAATGAGCAGTTCTTC.

The J gene is TRBJ2-3, the V gene TRBV19; 13 bases line up with TRBD2. Germline V gene sequence: CDR1 LNHDA, CDR2 SQIVND (reference sequence). V trimming: 6 bases; J trimming: 3 bases; junction bases outside the gene matches: 3. The CDR3 spans 15 residues. CDR3: CASRAGLAGTDTQYF. In nucleotides, the CDR3 is TGTGCCAGTAGGGCGGGACTAGCGGGAACAGATACGCAGTATTTT. Based on the CDR3 plus reference TRBV19 and TRBJ2-3, the full variable domain is DGGITQSPKYLFRKEGQNVTLSCEQNLNHDAMYWYRQDPGQGLRLIYYSQIVNDFQKGDIAEGYSVSREKKESFPLTVTSAQKNPTAFYLCASRAGLAGTDTQYFGPGTRLTVL.

Concerning this clone: At the DNA level, this CDR3 is encoded by other sequences in the same sample as well. The chain combines TRBV27 with TRBJ1-5, with no clear D. V dropped 4 bases and J dropped 7 bases, with 8 bases sitting between them. The germline V gene encodes CDR1 MNHEY and CDR2 SMNVEV (reference sequence). This CDR3 comprises 12 residues. The CDR3 nucleotides read TGTGCCAGCAGTTCCGGGTACCAGCCCCAGCATTTT. Protein product: CASSSGYQPQHF.

This sequence joins TRBV6-5 and TRBJ1-6; perhaps TRBD1 as D (5 bases). The V gene lost 6 bases and the J gene lost 8 bases, with 17 bases spanning the gap. Germline values: CDR1 MNHEY, CDR2 SVGAGI. The CDR3 runs 15 residues. The CDR3 protein is CASSILGDFYSPLHF. The CDR3 coding sequence is TGTGCCAGCAGCATCCTGGGGGACTTTTATTCACCCCTCCACTTT.

The chain links TRBV3-1 (or the pseudogene TRBV3-2) to TRBJ2-5; D gene unclear. V was clipped by 0 bases and J by 5 bases, with 7 bases between them. The CDR3 spans 13 residues. In germline, CDR1 is LGHDT, CDR2 YNNKEL (reference sequence). CDR3 sequence (DNA): TGTGCCAGCAGCCAAGATTTAGTGGAGACCCAGTACTTC. Amino acid sequence: CASSQDLVETQYF.

The rearrangement uses TRBV18 and TRBJ2-1; D not certain. The CDR3 loop spans 15 amino acids. Germline V gene sequence: CDR1 KGHSH, CDR2 LQKENI. V was clipped by 3 bases and J by 2 bases, with 11 bases between them. The CDR3 protein is CASSPAASTYNEQFF. The CDR3 DNA is TGTGCCAGCTCACCGGCGGCGTCTACCTACAATGAGCAGTTCTTC. The full variable domain, with the rest looked up from reference TRBV18 and TRBJ2-1, is NAGVMQNPRHLVRRRGQEARLRCSPMKGHSHVYWYRQLPEEGLKFMVYLQKENIIDESGMPKERFSAEFPKEGPSILRIQQVVRGDSAAYFCASSPAASTYNEQFFGPGTRLTVL.

V and J are TRBV10-1 and TRBJ1-3; D perhaps matches TRBD1 (5 bases). Germline CDR1 reads WNHNN; CDR2 reads SYGVQD (reference sequence). V was trimmed by 6 bases and J by 1 base, leaving 16 bases between them. This CDR3 has 16 residues. DNA of the CDR3: TGCGCCAGCAGCCAGGACAACACTCCGTCTGGAAACACCATATATTTT. This codes for CASSQDNTPSGNTIYF.

This clone has more than one count but fewer than ten. The chain couples TRBV27 to TRBJ2-7; D might be TRBD1 (6 bases). The V end lost 5 bases, the J end lost 1 base, and 15 bases lay between the germline ends. There are 15 residues in the CDR3. Germline values: CDR1 MNHEY, CDR2 SMNVEV (reference sequence). Written as DNA, the CDR3 is TGTGCCAGCAGTCTCCTGGACAGATATTCCTACGAGCAGTACTTC. Translation: CASSLLDRYSYEQYF.

The genes are TRBV21-1 and TRBJ2-1; TRBD2, as called in the table, went unchecked against the DNA. TRBV21-1 is an annotated pseudogene. The CDR3 is 18 amino acids. The CDR3 is CASSKEGARLMIYNEQFF. The CDR3 bases are TGTGCCAGCAGCAAAGAGGGAGCGAGACTAATGATTTACAATGAGCAGTTCTTC.

This clone was detected once. The chain carries TRBV7-9 and TRBJ2-1; 9 nucleotides match TRBD1. V lost 7 bases to trimming and J lost 10 bases; unmatched junction nucleotides: 14. This CDR3 spans 15 amino acids. CDR1 SEHNR and CDR2 FQNEAQ come from the germline V gene (reference sequence). In nucleotides, the CDR3 is TGTGCCAGCACCCTCCGGGACAGGGAGCTGGAAGAGCAGTTCTTC. It yields the protein CASTLRDRELEEQFF. Supplemented by reference TRBV7-9 and TRBJ2-1, the full variable domain reads DTGVSQNPRHKITKRGQNVTFRCDPISEHNRLYWYRQTLGQGPEFLTYFQNEAQLEKSRLLSDRFSAERPKGSFSTLEIQRTEQGDSAMYLCASTLRDRELEEQFFGPGTRLTVL.

This clone appeared a few times. This chain links TRBV15 with TRBJ2-6; D is unclear. The CDR3 sequence is 15 residues long. Germline lookup yields CDR1 LNHNV and CDR2 YYDKDF (reference sequence). Trimming stripped 3 bases from V and 0 bases from J, with 6 bases between. CDR3 residues: CATSSGSSGANVLTF. In DNA, the CDR3 is TGTGCCACCAGCAGTGGCAGCTCTGGGGCCAACGTCCTGACTTTC.

V usage is TRBV28 and J usage is TRBJ2-1; 9 bases fit TRBD1. Unmatched junction bases numbered 16, after V lost 7 bases and J lost 3 bases. Germline assignment: CDR1 MDHEN and CDR2 SYDVKM. The CDR3 has 18 residues. This chain's CDR3 is CASNLRDRVVRGYNEQFF. In DNA form, the CDR3 reads TGTGCCAGCAATCTCCGGGACAGGGTAGTTCGGGGCTACAATGAGCAGTTCTTC.

The chain has TRBV18 and TRBJ2-3, with a possible D match to TRBD2 (6 bases). This CDR3 spans 14 amino acids. CDR1 is KGHSH, CDR2 LQKENI, per germline. Trimming removed 3 bases from V and 3 bases from J, with 10 bases in between. CDR3 sequence reads: CASSPDYQTDTQYF. The CDR3 DNA follows: TGTGCCAGCTCACCGGACTACCAGACAGATACGCAGTATTTT.

This chain joins TRBV4-1 and TRBJ1-5; D is possibly TRBD1 (6 bases). The V gene lost 0 bases and the J gene lost 7 bases, with 13 bases spanning the gap. The CDR3 spans 15 residues. The germline gives CDR1 MGHRA, CDR2 YSYEKL. As DNA, the CDR3 is TGCGCCAGCAGCCAAGATAGAGGGGGATACCAGCCCCAGCATTTT. Protein product: CASSQDRGGYQPQHF.

This clone was found once. The chain combines TRBV7-2 with TRBJ1-6; D is perhaps TRBD1 (6 bases). Germline V lookup: CDR1 SGHTA, CDR2 FQGNSA. The length of the CDR3 is 14 residues. V was clipped by 5 bases and J by 13 bases, with 18 bases between them. The CDR3 DNA reads as TGTGCCAGCAGCACATACAGGGATTTCAGGCCCCTCCACTTT. Translating gives CASSTYRDFRPLHF.

J is TRBJ1-2 and V is TRBV29-1; possibly TRBD1 for D (5 bases). CDR3 size: 12 residues. Germline-derived CDR1 and CDR2 are SQVTM and ANQGSEA. Trimming pared 6 bases from V and 5 bases from J, leaving 13 bases between. CDR3 coding DNA: TGCAGCGTAGCCGACAGCCCATATGGCTACACCTTC. Its translation: CSVADSPYGYTF. The variable domain in full, completed from reference TRBV29-1 and TRBJ1-2, reads SAVISQKPSRDICQRGTSLTIQCQVDSQVTMMFWYRQQPGQSLTLIATANQGSEATYESGFVIDKFPISRPNLTFSTLTVSNMSPEDSSIYLCSVADSPYGYTFGSGTRLTVV.

V usage is TRBV21-1 and J usage is TRBJ2-2; the listed D gene, TRBD2, was not tested against the DNA. TRBV21-1 has pseudogene status. This CDR3 comprises 16 residues. This chain's CDR3 is CASSNFGPGGPGELFF. DNA of the CDR3: TGTGCCAGCAGCAATTTCGGGCCCGGGGGGCCCGGGGAGCTGTTTTTT.

The V call is TRBV29-1, the J call TRBJ2-1; 11 bases match TRBD2. The CDR3 is 16 residues long. V dropped 4 bases and J dropped 0; count of bases not matched to a gene: 5. CDR1 SQVTM and CDR2 ANQGSEA come from the germline V gene. CDR3 nucleotide sequence: TGCAGCGTTGGAGGACTAGCGGGTAGCTCCTACAATGAGCAGTTCTTC. It is translated as CSVGGLAGSSYNEQFF.